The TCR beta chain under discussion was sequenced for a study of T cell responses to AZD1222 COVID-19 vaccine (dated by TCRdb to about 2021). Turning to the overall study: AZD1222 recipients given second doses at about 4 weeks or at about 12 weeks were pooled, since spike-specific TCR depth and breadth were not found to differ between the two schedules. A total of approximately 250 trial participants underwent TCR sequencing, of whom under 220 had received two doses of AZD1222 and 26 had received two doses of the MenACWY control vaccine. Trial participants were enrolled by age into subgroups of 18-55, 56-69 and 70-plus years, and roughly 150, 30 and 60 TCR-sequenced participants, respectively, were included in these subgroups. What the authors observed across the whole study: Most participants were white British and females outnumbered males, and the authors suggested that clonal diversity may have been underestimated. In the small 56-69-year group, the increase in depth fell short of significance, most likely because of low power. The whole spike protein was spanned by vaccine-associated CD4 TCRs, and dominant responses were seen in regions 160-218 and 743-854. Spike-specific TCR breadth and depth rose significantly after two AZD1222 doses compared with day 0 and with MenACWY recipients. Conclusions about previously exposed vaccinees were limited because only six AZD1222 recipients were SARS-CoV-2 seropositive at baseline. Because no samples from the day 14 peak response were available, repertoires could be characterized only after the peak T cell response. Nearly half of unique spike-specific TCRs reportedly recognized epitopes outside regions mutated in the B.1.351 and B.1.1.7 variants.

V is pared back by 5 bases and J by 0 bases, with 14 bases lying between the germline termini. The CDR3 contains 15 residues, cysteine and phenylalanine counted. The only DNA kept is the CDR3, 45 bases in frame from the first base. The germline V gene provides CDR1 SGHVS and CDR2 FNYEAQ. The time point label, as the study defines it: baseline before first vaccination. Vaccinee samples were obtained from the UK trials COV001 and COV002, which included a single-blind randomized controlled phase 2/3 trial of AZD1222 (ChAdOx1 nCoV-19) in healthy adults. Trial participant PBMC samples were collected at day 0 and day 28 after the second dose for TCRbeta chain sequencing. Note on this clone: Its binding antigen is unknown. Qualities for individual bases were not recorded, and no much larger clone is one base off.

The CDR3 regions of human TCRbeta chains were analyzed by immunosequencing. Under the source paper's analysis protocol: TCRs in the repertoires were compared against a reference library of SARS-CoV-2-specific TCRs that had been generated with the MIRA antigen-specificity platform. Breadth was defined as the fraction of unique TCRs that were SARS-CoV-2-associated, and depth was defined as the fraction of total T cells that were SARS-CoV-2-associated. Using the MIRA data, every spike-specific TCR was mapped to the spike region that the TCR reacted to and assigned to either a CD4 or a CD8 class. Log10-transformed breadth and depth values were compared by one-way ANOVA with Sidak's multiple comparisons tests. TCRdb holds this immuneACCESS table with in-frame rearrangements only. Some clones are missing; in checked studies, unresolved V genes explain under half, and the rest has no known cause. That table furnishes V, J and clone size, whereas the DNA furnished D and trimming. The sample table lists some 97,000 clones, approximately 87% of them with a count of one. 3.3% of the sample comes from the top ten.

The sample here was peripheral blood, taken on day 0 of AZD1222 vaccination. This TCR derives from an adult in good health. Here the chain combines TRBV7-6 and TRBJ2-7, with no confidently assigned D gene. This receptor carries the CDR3 CASSPRPQSSYEQYF. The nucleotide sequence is TGTGCCAGCAGCCCGCGGCCACAGAGCTCCTACGAGCAGTACTTC.